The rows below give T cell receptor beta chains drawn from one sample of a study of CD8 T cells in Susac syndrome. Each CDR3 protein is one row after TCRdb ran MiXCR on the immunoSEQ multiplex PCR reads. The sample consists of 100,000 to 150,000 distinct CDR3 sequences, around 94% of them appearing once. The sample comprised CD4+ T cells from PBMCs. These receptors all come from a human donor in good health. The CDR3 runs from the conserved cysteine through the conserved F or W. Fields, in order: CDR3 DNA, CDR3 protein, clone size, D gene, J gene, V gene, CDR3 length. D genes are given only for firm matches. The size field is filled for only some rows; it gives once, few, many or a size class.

TGCGCCAGCAGTTACGGGGAGCTTGGCGGGGAGCTGTTTTTT	CASSYGELGGELFF	.	.	TRBJ2-2	TRBV5-1	14
TGTGCCAGCAGTCTAACGGTTTTAATGAACACTGAAGCTTTCTTT	CASSLTVLMNTEAFF	.	.	TRBJ1-1	TRBV7-8	15
TGTGCCAGCAGGACTAGCGGGAGCCCCTCCTACGAGCAGTACTTC	CASRTSGSPSYEQYF	.	TRBD2	TRBJ2-7	TRBV6-6	15
TGTGCCAGCAGTCATATATCAGGGGAAGAGACCCAGTACTTC	CASSHISGEETQYF	.	.	TRBJ2-5	TRBV12-3/TRBV12-4	14
TGCGCCAGCAGCCCGGACAGCGGATTCTATGGCTACACCTTC	CASSPDSGFYGYTF	.	.	TRBJ1-2	TRBV5-1	14
TGCGCCAGCAGCTCAGGGACAGTCTTGAGCACTGAAGCTTTCTTT	CASSSGTVLSTEAFF	.	TRBD1	TRBJ1-1	TRBV5-1	15
TGCGCCAGCAGCCAAGTGACGGGGACAGGCAACTATGGCTACACCTTC	CASSQVTGTGNYGYTF	.	TRBD1	TRBJ1-2	TRBV4-1	16
TGCGCCAGCAGCCAAGAACCTAGCGGGAGTGGGACCCAGTACTTC	CASSQEPSGSGTQYF	.	TRBD2	TRBJ2-5	TRBV4-1	15
TGCAGCGTTGTAGAGGCCAGCAAGTGGACTGAAGCTTTCTTT	CSVVEASKWTEAFF	.	.	TRBJ1-1	TRBV29-1	14
TGTGCCAGCAGCCAAGCAGGACGGGGCACTGAAGCTTTCTTT	CASSQAGRGTEAFF	.	.	TRBJ1-1	TRBV3-1	14
TGTGCCAGCAGCTTAGGTAGTGCTGAGCCCCAGCATTTT	CASSLGSAEPQHF	.	.	TRBJ1-5	TRBV7-2	13
TGTGCCAGCAGTTTATGGGGCGGAAACACTGAAGCTTTCTTT	CASSLWGGNTEAFF	.	.	TRBJ1-1	TRBV28	14
TGTGCCAGCAGCTGGGGGGGGCAGGGGTCCTACAATGAGCAGTTCTTC	CASSWGGQGSYNEQFF	.	.	TRBJ2-1	TRBV5-4	16
TGCGCCAGCAGCTTGACGGGTGATTATAACTATGGCTACACCTTC	CASSLTGDYNYGYTF	.	.	TRBJ1-2	TRBV5-1	15
TGTGCCAGCAGCTTATGGCCAGCCAAAAACATTCAGTACTTC	CASSLWPAKNIQYF	.	.	TRBJ2-4	TRBV5-4	14
TGTGCCAGCAGCCCCAATCCCGATCAGCCCCAGCATTTT	CASSPNPDQPQHF	.	.	TRBJ1-5	TRBV7-6	13
TGTGCCAGCAGCTTAGGTCCTAGCGGGAGGGCCGGGTACGAGCAGTACTTC	CASSLGPSGRAGYEQYF	.	TRBD2	TRBJ2-7	TRBV7-2	17
TGTGCCAGCAGCCAAGATCCAGGGGGCCCCTACGAGCAGTACTTC	CASSQDPGGPYEQYF	.	TRBD1	TRBJ2-7	TRBV3-1	15
TGTGCCAGCAGCTACGGAGAGGGGGAAGATGGCTACACCTTC	CASSYGEGEDGYTF	.	.	TRBJ1-2	TRBV7-9	14
TGCGCCAGCAGCCAAAGGGTCTCCTACGAGCAGTACTTC	CASSQRVSYEQYF	.	.	TRBJ2-7	TRBV4-3	13
TGTGCCAGCAGCGCCAAAGGGAGGACAGGGCCCGGACATGATACGCAGTATTTT	CASSAKGRTGPGHDTQYF	.	TRBD1	TRBJ2-3	TRBV5-4	18
TGCGCCAGCAGCTGGGCACAGGGGAATGAGCAGTTCTTC	CASSWAQGNEQFF	.	TRBD1	TRBJ2-1	TRBV5-1	13
TGCGCCAGCAGCCAACCGACGGGCCAGGGGGCGCCGGTCGAGAGGGGCTACACCTTC	CASSQPTGQGAPVERGYTF	.	TRBD1	TRBJ1-2	TRBV4-3	19
TGTGCCAGCAGACTAGCGGGAGAGGATACGCAGTATTTT	CASRLAGEDTQYF	.	TRBD2	TRBJ2-3	TRBV5-4	13
TGCGCCAGCTCCCTGGCGGGAGGGTCCGGCACAGATACGCAGTATTTT	CASSLAGGSGTDTQYF	.	TRBD2	TRBJ2-3	TRBV5-1	16
TGTGCCAGCAGCTTGGACAACAATGAGCAGTTCTTC	CASSLDNNEQFF	once	.	TRBJ2-1	TRBV5-4	12
TGTGCCAGCAGGGGACTAGCGGGAGGCCGGGATACGCAGTATTTT	CASRGLAGGRDTQYF	.	TRBD2	TRBJ2-3	TRBV2	15
TGTGCCAGTAATTCGGACCCAGCGGGAGGATACAATGAGCAGTTCTTC	CASNSDPAGGYNEQFF	.	TRBD2	TRBJ2-1	TRBV19	16
TGCAGCGTTGAGGCAGCGGGTCTAGGCTACAATGAGCAGTTCTTC	CSVEAAGLGYNEQFF	few	.	TRBJ2-1	TRBV29-1	15
TGTGCCAGCACACATAGGACAGGGAGCTCCTACAATGAGCAGTTCTTC	CASTHRTGSSYNEQFF	.	TRBD1	TRBJ2-1	TRBV2	16
TGTGCCACAGGAGGGGGGCTCTATGGCTACACCTTC	CATGGGLYGYTF	.	.	TRBJ1-2	TRBV19	12
TGCAGTGCTAGAGCAGGGCCTAATGAAAAACTGTTTTTT	CSARAGPNEKLFF	.	.	TRBJ1-4	TRBV20-1	13
TGCAGTGTATTCAAGGGGGCCGGTACCGGGGAGCTGTTTTTT	CSVFKGAGTGELFF	.	TRBD1	TRBJ2-2	TRBV20-1	14
TGCGCCAGCAGCTTGGGCGGGGGCTCCTACGAGCAGTACTTC	CASSLGGGSYEQYF	few	TRBD2	TRBJ2-7	TRBV5-1	14
TGCAGTGCTCGAACAGGGGACACTGAAGCTTTCTTT	CSARTGDTEAFF	.	TRBD1	TRBJ1-1	TRBV20-1	12
TGTGCCAGCTCACCACCGTCCGGGTCCGAGCAGTACTTC	CASSPPSGSEQYF	.	.	TRBJ2-7	TRBV18	13
TGTGCCAGCAGCTTAGCAGAATATTACAATGAGCAGTTCTTC	CASSLAEYYNEQFF	once	.	TRBJ2-1	TRBV7-2	14
TGTGCCAGCAGCCATCTAGGACAGGATGAGGACTTCTCTAACTATGGCTACACCTTC	CASSHLGQDEDFSNYGYTF	.	TRBD1	TRBJ1-2	TRBV3-1	19
TGCAGTGCGCAGCCGGGACAGGGATATGAAAAACTGTTTTTT	CSAQPGQGYEKLFF	.	TRBD1	TRBJ1-4	TRBV20-1	14
TGTGCCAGCAGCCATGGGGGGGGATTGCGTAGCAATCAGCCCCAGCATTTT	CASSHGGGLRSNQPQHF	.	.	TRBJ1-5	TRBV12-3/TRBV12-4	17
TGTGCCAGCAGCCTCACGGGACAGGGGGATGCGCGCGGCTACACCTTC	CASSLTGQGDARGYTF	.	TRBD1	TRBJ1-2	TRBV7-9	16
TGTGCCAGCAGCCTTTTCCAGGGGGGACAAACAGAAGCTTTCTTT	CASSLFQGGQTEAFF	once	TRBD1	TRBJ1-1	TRBV7-2	15
TGCGCCAGCAGCTTGATGACCTCCCAACCTGGGGAGCTGTTTTTT	CASSLMTSQPGELFF	.	.	TRBJ2-2	TRBV5-1	15